This is a list of T cell receptor beta chains from one sample in a study of regulatory T cells in long-lasting Graves disease. MiXCR was run by TCRdb on the multiplex PCR reads, yielding one entry per CDR3 protein. The repertoire includes over 350,000 distinct CDR3 sequences, about a fifth of them detected once, and around 20% sits in the top ten. The source was peripheral blood mononuclear cells (PBMCs), collected when the disease was refractory, from a patient treated with antithyroid drugs. All receptors derive from a female donor with Graves disease. The CDR3 runs from the conserved cysteine through the conserved F or W. D genes are given only for firm matches. The size of a clone is reported for some rows only, either as once, few or many, or as a class for expanded clones.

cdr3_length,clone_size,v_call,j_call,d_call,cdr3_nt,cdr3_aa
14,-,TRBV20-1,TRBJ2-1,-,TGCAGTGCTGCAGGGGACATAAGGTTCAATGAGCAGTTCTTC,CSAAGDIRFNEQFF
17,-,TRBV20-1,TRBJ2-2,TRBD2,TGCAGTGCTAGAGAACAGCGGGAGTCCCGGGAAACCGGGGAGCTGTTTTTT,CSAREQRESRETGELFF
16,-,TRBV7-6,TRBJ2-1,-,TGTGCCAGCAGCCCTCTTAGGGGCAGCTCCTACAATGAGCAGTTCTTC,CASSPLRGSSYNEQFF
13,many,TRBV12-3/TRBV12-4,TRBJ1-1,-,TGTGCCAGCAGTCATCAGGGGAACACTGAAGCTTTCTTT,CASSHQGNTEAFF
12,many,TRBV7-2,TRBJ2-5,-,TGTGCCAGCAGTTCCAGCCCGGAGACCCAGTACTTC,CASSSSPETQYF
16,-,TRBV7-2,TRBJ1-3,-,TGTGCCAGCAGCTTAGCTGCGACAGTAGCTGGAAACACCATATATTTT,CASSLAATVAGNTIYF
16,-,TRBV7-9,TRBJ1-2,TRBD1,TGTGCCAGCAGCCCCTTGACAGGGGGGGCATTTTATGGCTACACCTTC,CASSPLTGGAFYGYTF
15,few,TRBV6-1,TRBJ1-5,-,TGTGCCAGCAACCTCCTCGGAGGGGGCAATCAGCCCCAGCATTTT,CASNLLGGGNQPQHF
15,many,TRBV2,TRBJ1-4,-,TGTGCCAGCAGTGAAGCGGTACTGGGTTTGGAAAAACTGTTTTTT,CASSEAVLGLEKLFF
15,many,TRBV19,TRBJ2-7,TRBD2,TGTGCCAGTAGTCTCTCTATGGGACTAGCAGACGAGCAGTACTTC,CASSLSMGLADEQYF
13,many,TRBV7-9,TRBJ2-2,TRBD1,TGTGCCAGCGGACAGGGCGACACCGGGGAGCTGTTTTTT,CASGQGDTGELFF
15,many,TRBV2,TRBJ2-7,-,TGTGCCAGCAGTGAAGTGCAGGCGAACCTCTACGAGCAGTACTTC,CASSEVQANLYEQYF
16,-,TRBV7-2,TRBJ1-6,-,TGTGCCAGCAGAGCATGGGCGAGCTCCTATAATTCACCCCTCCACTTT,CASRAWASSYNSPLHF
15,-,TRBV7-2,TRBJ2-1,-,TGTGCCAGCAGCCCCAGCCCCGGTGCCCACAATGAGCAGTTCTTC,CASSPSPGAHNEQFF
16,-,TRBV19,TRBJ1-2,-,TGTGCCAGTACCCCCCGGCGGGGAACCATTAACTATGGCTACACCTTC,CASTPRRGTINYGYTF
14,-,TRBV7-2,TRBJ2-7,-,TGTGCCAGCAGCACAGACAGGACCACCTACGAGCAGTACTTC,CASSTDRTTYEQYF
12,few,TRBV30,TRBJ1-6,-,TGTGCCTGGAGTGTGGAGGATTCACCCCTCCACTTT,CAWSVEDSPLHF
18,-,TRBV7-2,TRBJ2-5,-,TGTGCCAGCAGCTTGCCTCGGGTTCCTTCGGGGGGCAAAGAGACCCAGTACTTC,CASSLPRVPSGGKETQYF
14,many,TRBV12-3/TRBV12-4,TRBJ1-1,-,TGTGCCAGCAGTACCCGACGCCAACTGACTGAAGCTTTCTTT,CASSTRRQLTEAFF
16,many,TRBV28,TRBJ2-7,TRBD2,TGTGCCAGCAGTTTAGGGACTAGCGGGGGCAAGGGCGAGCAGTACTTC,CASSLGTSGGKGEQYF
13,few,TRBV28,TRBJ1-2,-,TGTGCCAGCAGGGGGACCTTCGGGGGCGGCTACACCTTC,CASRGTFGGGYTF
18,-,TRBV28,TRBJ2-1,TRBD2,TGTGCCAGCAGGGATTCGGGACTAGCGGGAGTAAAGGGCAATGAGCAGTTCTTC,CASRDSGLAGVKGNEQFF
14,-,TRBV12-3/TRBV12-4,TRBJ1-1,-,TGTGCCAGCAGTTTAGCGTATGGGAACACTGAAGCTTTCTTT,CASSLAYGNTEAFF
15,-,TRBV14,TRBJ1-6,-,TGTGCCAGCAGGCAGGGCAGCGGGTATAATTCACCCCTCCACTTT,CASRQGSGYNSPLHF
15,few,TRBV30,TRBJ1-4,-,TGTGCCTGGAGTACTCGACCCTACGGGAGGGAAAAACTGTTTTTT,CAWSTRPYGREKLFF
14,few,TRBV10-3,TRBJ1-1,-,TGTGCCACGCGAACCACAGGGTCCGAAACTGAAGCTTTCTTT,CATRTTGSETEAFF
15,-,TRBV6-2/TRBV6-3,TRBJ1-1,-,TGTGCCAGCAGCCCCCTGGGACGGACGAACACTGAAGCTTTCTTT,CASSPLGRTNTEAFF